This paragraph covers one T cell receptor beta chain sequence. The antigen is undetermined. The CDR3 contains 16 residues. Germline V lookup: CDR1 WNHNN, CDR2 SYGVQD (reference sequence). V was pared by 4 bases and J by 5 bases, with 18 bases between. With 60 Vbeta and 13 Jbeta primers, the PCR was carried out. Here immunoSEQ multiplex PCR was the method, and the copy in TCRdb shows in-frame clones only, minus some. Of approximately 150,000 clones in the sample, 70% to 80% were seen once. These data come from a study of cytomegalovirus exposure and HLA in healthy donors. Study-wide context: Across about 400 genotyped donors, 81% landed in the Caucasian-associated ancestry cluster.

Study-wide points: Sequencing depth across donors, presence/absence analyses assumed, was roughly uniform. Accounts indicate the classifier identified cytomegalovirus status with strong specificity and sensitivity.

The source is a man aged 55-75 years in good health and CMV-seronegative. This chain connects TRBV10-1 to TRBJ2-1; TRBD2 might be the D (5 bases). Sequencing was performed on PBMCs. The CDR3 is CASSAELGSPHNEQFF. The CDR3 DNA reads as TGCGCCAGCAGTGCCGAACTAGGTAGCCCCCACAATGAGCAGTTCTTC.